This T cell receptor beta chain stems from a study of Ad26.COV2.S vaccination and SARS-CoV-2 variants. Study information: Recipients of Ad26.COV2.S got it intramuscularly, once or twice 56 days apart.

The repertoire was sequenced with immunoSEQ multiplex PCR; TCRdb's copy has only in-frame clones and lacks some. The sample consists of some 420,000 clones, roughly 90% of them appearing once. Sample treatment: roughly 18 received Ad26.COV2.S at low or high dose, single or two shots; a few received placebo; per-sample allocation not given. Repertoires come from day 63 after the first vaccine or placebo injection. Whoever gave the sample was an adult aged 18-55 years in Boston. As concerns this clone: Its antigen remains unknown.

Study outcomes and limitations: Substantial response breadth was reportedly seen for spike-specific CD8+ and CD4+ T cells after vaccination.

CDR1 and CDR2 from the germline V gene are SGHRS and YFSETQ. V lost 7 bases and J 0 bases, leaving 16 bases between the germline ends. The CDR3 totals 15 residues. The starting material was peripheral blood, obtained in a trial of Ad26.COV2.S vaccine versus placebo. The rearrangement uses TRBV5-1 and TRBJ1-1; perhaps TRBD1 as D (6 bases). This sequence was found in a person between 18 and 65 years old who received the Ad26.COV2.S COVID-19 vaccine or a placebo. The CDR3 nucleotides read TGCGCCAGCGGACCCGGGGACATTCTGAACACTGAAGCTTTCTTT. The encoded protein is CASGPGDILNTEAFF. The variable domain in full, with the rest retrieved from reference TRBV5-1 and TRBJ1-1, is KAGVTQTPRYLIKTRGQQVTLSCSPISGHRSVSWYQQTPGQGLQFLFEYFSETQRNKGNFPGRFSGRQFSNSRSEMNVSTLELGDSALYLCASGPGDILNTEAFFGQGTRLTVV.